This T cell receptor (beta chain) came from a study of blood T cells in healthy people across ages. The CDR3 spans 14 residues. The germline V and J ends were trimmed by 7 bases and 2 bases, with 15 bases remaining between them. Germline lookup yields CDR1 SQVTM and CDR2 ANQGSEA. Through a sample-barcoded 5' primer and a J-beta primer mix, a second PCR was run for 7 to 11 cycles. Via MiXCR, TCRdb re-called the 5' RACE reads, giving one row per CDR3 protein. The sample lists about a million distinct CDR3 sequences, 30% to 40% occurring once. This TCR was recovered from a man between 18 and 35 years old in good health. The rearrangement uses TRBV29-1 and TRBJ2-1; D uncertain. Sequencing was carried out using blood. This CDR3 is CSALHAQPYNEQFF. CDR3 coding DNA: TGCAGCGCCCTCCATGCCCAGCCCTACAATGAGCAGTTCTTC.